This T cell receptor (beta chain) stems from a study of T-cell reconstitution after alpha-beta-depleted transplantation in children. This clonotype was seen at least ten times. Researchers prepared the TCRbeta library using unique molecular identifiers, the study reports. TCRdb re-called the PCR reads through MiXCR, storing one row per CDR3 protein. The top ten clones hold more than 2.5% of a sample with roughly 200,000 distinct CDR3 sequences, approximately 6.8% of them seen once. The source is a human donor who donated a stem cell graft to a child with Wiskott-Aldrich syndrome. The sample in question was PBMCs from the stem cell graft donor, obtained from the stem cell graft.

CDR3 sequence reads: CASRKAPSQPQHF. DNA of the CDR3: TGTGCCAGTAGGAAGGCGCCGAGTCAGCCCCAGCATTTT. The chain couples TRBV6-1 to TRBJ1-5, with unresolved D. V was pared by 9 bases and J by 6 bases, with 15 bases between. The germline CDR1 and CDR2 sequences are MNHNS and SASEGT. The CDR3 has 13 residues.